The 10 T cell receptor beta chains below were found in one sample sequenced in a study of cytomegalovirus exposure and HLA in healthy donors. PCR employed 60 Vbeta and 13 Jbeta primers. Measured with immunoSEQ multiplex PCR; TCRdb has only the in-frame clones, and not every one. The sample consists of 95,000 to 150,000 clones, 55% to 75% of them appearing once. Input material: PBMCs. Source of these receptors: a woman aged 40 to 50 in good health and CMV-seropositive.

This clone came up once. The chain joins TRBV7-2 to TRBJ1-6; 7 positions agree with TRBD1. The CDR3 contains 16 residues. Germline V gives CDR1 SGHTA, CDR2 FQGNSA. After removal of 2 bases from V and 7 bases from J, the junction contained 8 bases not matched to a gene. The CDR3 region is CASSLQGGATNSPLHF. CDR3 sequence (DNA): TGTGCCAGCAGCTTACAAGGGGGCGCGACGAATTCACCCCTCCACTTT.

This chain joins TRBV27 and TRBJ1-1; TRBD1 agrees at 8 bases. Trimming cost V 3 bases and J 6 bases; bases outside gene matches: 6. The germline V gene encodes CDR1 MNHEY and CDR2 SMNVEV (reference sequence). This CDR3 has 14 residues. CDR3 amino acids: CASSLLTGAPEAFF. The DNA for the CDR3 is TGTGCCAGCAGTTTGCTGACAGGGGCCCCTGAAGCTTTCTTT.

The chain is built from TRBV7-2 and TRBJ2-1; TRBD1 aligns across 7 bases. The CDR3 spans 15 residues. The V and J ends lost 4 bases and 0 bases, in that order; junction bases with no gene match: 3. Per the germline V gene, CDR1 is SGHTA and CDR2 is FQGNSA. DNA of the CDR3: TGTGCCAGCAGCTCGACAGGGAGCTCCTACAATGAGCAGTTCTTC. Translation gives CASSSTGSSYNEQFF.

The chain has TRBV5-1 and TRBJ1-2, with 7 positions matching TRBD1. Germline V gene lookup returns CDR1 SGHRS and CDR2 YFSETQ. The CDR3 runs to 14 residues. V shed 3 bases, J shed 8 bases, and the junction held 10 bases outside the gene matches. CDR3 in DNA: TGCGCCAGCAGCTCCTCGACAGGGTCGGGCGGCTACACCTTC. This translates into CASSSSTGSGGYTF.

The V gene is TRBV5-8, the J gene TRBJ2-7; D call uncertain. The germline CDR1 and CDR2 sequences are SGHTS and YDEGEE. The CDR3 is made up of 12 amino acids. The germline V and J ends were trimmed by 1 base and 1 base, with 3 bases remaining between them. The DNA of the CDR3 is TGTGCCAGCAGCTTGTATTCCTACGAGCAGTACTTC. Translated: CASSLYSYEQYF.

V is TRBV2 and J is TRBJ1-5; TRBD1 aligns across 8 bases. The J segment lost 5 bases and the V segment lost 4 bases, leaving 4 bases of the junction unmatched. Germline-derived CDR1 and CDR2 are SNHLY and FYNNEI. The CDR3 runs to 14 residues. Here the CDR3 DNA reads TGTGCCAGCAGTGGAACAGGGGGAGATCAGCCCCAGCATTTT. Amino acids: CASSGTGGDQPQHF.

Only one count was recorded for this clone. V is TRBV20-1 and J is TRBJ2-1; tentative D call: TRBD1 (6 bases). The V gene lost 5 bases and the J gene lost 11 bases, with 10 bases spanning the gap. Germline CDR1 is DFQATT and CDR2 is SNEGSKA (reference sequence). The CDR3 is 10 residues long. The CDR3 region has the DNA TGCAGTGCTTATACAGGGAAGCAGTTCTTC. As protein: CSAYTGKQFF.

The gene calls are TRBV29-1 and TRBJ1-2; 8 bases line up with TRBD1. The ends lost 3 bases at V and 5 bases at J; junction bases unmatched: 11. The V gene's germline CDR1 is SQVTM and CDR2 ANQGSEA. This CDR3 contains 15 residues. The CDR3 loop is CSVDARDRGQYGYTF. CDR3 sequence (DNA): TGCAGCGTTGACGCGAGAGACAGGGGCCAGTATGGCTACACCTTC.

This clone was picked up a small number of times. This chain uses TRBV29-1 with TRBJ2-1, with a tentative D call TRBD2 (5 bases). Trimming left V 3 bases short and J 10 bases short, with 19 bases between. Germline V gives CDR1 SQVTM, CDR2 ANQGSEA. The CDR3 extends over 14 amino acids. CDR3 DNA sequence: TGCAGCGTTGAGGGAGCGAATAGGGCTGGCGAGCAGTTCTTC. It specifies CSVEGANRAGEQFF.

This clone has a handful of counts. V and J are TRBV2 and TRBJ1-1; possibly TRBD1 for D (6 bases). Germline CDR1 reads SNHLY; CDR2 reads FYNNEI. Trimming took off 7 bases at V and 1 base at J, with 10 bases between the two ends. This CDR3 is 13 amino acids long. The CDR3 coding sequence is TGTGCCAGCAACGGACAGCGGAACACTGAAGCTTTCTTT. It codes for CASNGQRNTEAFF.